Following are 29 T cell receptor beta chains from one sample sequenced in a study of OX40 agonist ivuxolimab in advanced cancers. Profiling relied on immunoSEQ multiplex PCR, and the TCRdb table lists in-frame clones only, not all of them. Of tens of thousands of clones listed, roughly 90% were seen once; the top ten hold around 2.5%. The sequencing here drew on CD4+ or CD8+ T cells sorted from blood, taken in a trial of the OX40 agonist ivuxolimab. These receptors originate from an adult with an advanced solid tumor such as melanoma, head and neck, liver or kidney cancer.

The CDR3 here is CASSKGQVGYEQYF. The CDR3 bases are TGTGCCAGTAGTAAGGGCCAGGTAGGCTACGAGCAGTACTTC. This chain connects TRBV19 to TRBJ2-7; D remains ambiguous. The CDR3 extends over 14 amino acids. V was clipped by 4 bases and J by 3 bases, with 13 bases between them. Germline V CDR1 and CDR2: LNHDA, SQIVND (reference sequence).

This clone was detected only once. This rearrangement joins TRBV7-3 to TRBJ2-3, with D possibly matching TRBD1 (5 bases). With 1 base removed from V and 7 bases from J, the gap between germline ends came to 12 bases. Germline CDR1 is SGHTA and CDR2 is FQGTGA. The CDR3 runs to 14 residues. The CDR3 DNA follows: TGTGCCAGCAGCTTAATGAATACAGGCAATACGCAGTATTTT. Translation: CASSLMNTGNTQYF.

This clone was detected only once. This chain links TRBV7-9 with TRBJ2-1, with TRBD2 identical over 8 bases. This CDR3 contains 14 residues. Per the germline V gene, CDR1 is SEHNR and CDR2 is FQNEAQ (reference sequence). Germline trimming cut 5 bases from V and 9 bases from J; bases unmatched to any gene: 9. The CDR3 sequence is CASSPTGGPSEQFF. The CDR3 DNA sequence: TGTGCCAGCAGCCCAACGGGAGGGCCTAGTGAGCAGTTCTTC.

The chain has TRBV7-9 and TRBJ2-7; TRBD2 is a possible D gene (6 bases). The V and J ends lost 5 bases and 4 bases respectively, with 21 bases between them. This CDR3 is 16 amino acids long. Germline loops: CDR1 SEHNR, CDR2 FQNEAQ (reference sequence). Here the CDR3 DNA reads TGTGCCAGCAGCCTAGGAGTTGGGGGAGGAGTTTACGAGCAGTACTTC. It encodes CASSLGVGGGVYEQYF.

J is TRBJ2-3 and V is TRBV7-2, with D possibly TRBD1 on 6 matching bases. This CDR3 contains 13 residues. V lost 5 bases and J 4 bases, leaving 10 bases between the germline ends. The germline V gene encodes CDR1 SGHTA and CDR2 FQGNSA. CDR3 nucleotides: TGTGCCAGCAGCGCACAGGGTTCAGATACGCAGTATTTT. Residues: CASSAQGSDTQYF.

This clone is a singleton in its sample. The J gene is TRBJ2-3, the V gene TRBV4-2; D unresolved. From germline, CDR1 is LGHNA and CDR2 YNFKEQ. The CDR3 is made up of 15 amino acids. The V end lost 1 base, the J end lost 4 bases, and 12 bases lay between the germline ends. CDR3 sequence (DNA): TGTGCCAGCAGCCAAGCACCACCGGCGGCAGATACGCAGTATTTT. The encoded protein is CASSQAPPAADTQYF.

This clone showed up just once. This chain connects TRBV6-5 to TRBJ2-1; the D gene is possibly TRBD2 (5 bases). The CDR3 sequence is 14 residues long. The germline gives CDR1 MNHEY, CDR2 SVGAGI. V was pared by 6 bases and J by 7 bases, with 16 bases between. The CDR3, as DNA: TGTGCCAGCAGGGCGGGTGGAACCAAAAATGAGCAGTTCTTC. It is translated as CASRAGGTKNEQFF.

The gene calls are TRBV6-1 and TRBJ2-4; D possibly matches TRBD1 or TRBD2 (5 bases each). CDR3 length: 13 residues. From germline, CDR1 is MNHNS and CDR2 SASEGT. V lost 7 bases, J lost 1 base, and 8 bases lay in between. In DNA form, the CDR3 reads TGTGCCAGCACCGGGGCGGCCAAAAACATTCAGTACTTC. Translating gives CASTGAAKNIQYF.

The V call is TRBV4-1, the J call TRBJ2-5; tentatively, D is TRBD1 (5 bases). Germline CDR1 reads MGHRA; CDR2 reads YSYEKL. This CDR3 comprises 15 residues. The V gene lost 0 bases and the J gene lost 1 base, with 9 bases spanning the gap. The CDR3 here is CASSQDQGGQETQYF. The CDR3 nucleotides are TGCGCCAGCAGCCAAGATCAGGGTGGCCAAGAGACCCAGTACTTC.

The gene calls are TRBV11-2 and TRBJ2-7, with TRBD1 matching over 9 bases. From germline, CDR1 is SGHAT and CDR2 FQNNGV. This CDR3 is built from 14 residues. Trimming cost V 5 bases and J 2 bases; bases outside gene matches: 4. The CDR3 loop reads CASSIGTGTYEQYF. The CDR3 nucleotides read TGTGCCAGCAGCATCGGGACAGGGACCTACGAGCAGTACTTC. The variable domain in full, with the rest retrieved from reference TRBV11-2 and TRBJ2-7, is EAGVAQSPRYKIIEKRQSVAFWCNPISGHATLYWYQQILGQGPKLLIQFQNNGVVDDSQLPKDRFSAERLKGVDSTLKIQPAKLEDSAVYLCASSIGTGTYEQYFGPGTRLTVT.

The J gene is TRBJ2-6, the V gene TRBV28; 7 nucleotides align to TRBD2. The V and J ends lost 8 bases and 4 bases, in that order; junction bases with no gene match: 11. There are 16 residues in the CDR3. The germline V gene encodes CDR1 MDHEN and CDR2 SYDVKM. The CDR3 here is CASEAQGGSGANVLTF. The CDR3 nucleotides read TGTGCCAGCGAGGCTCAGGGAGGGTCGGGGGCCAACGTCCTGACTTTC.

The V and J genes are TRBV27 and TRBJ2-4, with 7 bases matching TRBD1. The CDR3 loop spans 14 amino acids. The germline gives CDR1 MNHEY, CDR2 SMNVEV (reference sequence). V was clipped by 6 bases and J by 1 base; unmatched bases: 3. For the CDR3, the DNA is TGTGCCAGCAGCGTACAGGGGGCCAAAAACATTCAGTACTTC. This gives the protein CASSVQGAKNIQYF.

The CDR3 loop reads CASSLVQNTEAFF. Written as DNA, the CDR3 is TGTGCCAGCAGCTTAGTACAGAACACTGAAGCTTTCTTT. The rearrangement links TRBV7-2 to TRBJ1-1; no definite D call. Trimming removed 1 base at V and 1 base at J, with 4 bases between. Per the germline V gene, CDR1 is SGHTA and CDR2 is FQGNSA. The CDR3 is 13 residues long.

For the CDR3, the DNA is TGTGCCAGCAGCCCCCGACTAGTCATGGGTAATGAGCAGTTCTTC. Residues: CASSPRLVMGNEQFF. The chain links TRBV9 to TRBJ2-1; D may be TRBD2 (6 bases). CDR3 size: 15 residues. Germline CDR1 SGDLS, CDR2 YYNGEE. The V and J ends lost 4 bases and 7 bases respectively, with 18 bases between them.

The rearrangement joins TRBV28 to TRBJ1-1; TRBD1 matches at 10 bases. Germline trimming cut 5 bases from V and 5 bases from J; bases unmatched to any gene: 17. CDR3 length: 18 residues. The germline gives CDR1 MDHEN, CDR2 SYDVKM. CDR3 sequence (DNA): TGTGCCAGCAGTACCCCGACAGGGGGCAATATTGGGGGAACTGAAGCTTTCTTT. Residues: CASSTPTGGNIGGTEAFF.

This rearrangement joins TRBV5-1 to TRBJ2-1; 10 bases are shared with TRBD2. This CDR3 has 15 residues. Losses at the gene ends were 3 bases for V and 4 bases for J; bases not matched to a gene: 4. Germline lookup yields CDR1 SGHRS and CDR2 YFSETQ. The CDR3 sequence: CASSSGLAEYNEQFF. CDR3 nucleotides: TGCGCCAGCAGCTCCGGACTAGCGGAGTACAATGAGCAGTTCTTC.

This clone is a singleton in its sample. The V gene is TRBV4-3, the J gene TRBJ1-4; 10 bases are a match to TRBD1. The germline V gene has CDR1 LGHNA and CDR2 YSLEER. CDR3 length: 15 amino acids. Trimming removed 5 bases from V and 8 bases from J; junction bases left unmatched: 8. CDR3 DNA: TGCGCCAGCAGCGTAACCCGGGACAGGGGCGAAAAACTGTTTTTT. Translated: CASSVTRDRGEKLFF.

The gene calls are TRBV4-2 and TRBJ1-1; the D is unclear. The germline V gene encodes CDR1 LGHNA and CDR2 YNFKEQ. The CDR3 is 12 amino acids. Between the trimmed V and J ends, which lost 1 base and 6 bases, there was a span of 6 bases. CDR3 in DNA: TGTGCCAGCAGCCAAGGAGCATCTGAAGCTTTCTTT. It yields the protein CASSQGASEAFF.

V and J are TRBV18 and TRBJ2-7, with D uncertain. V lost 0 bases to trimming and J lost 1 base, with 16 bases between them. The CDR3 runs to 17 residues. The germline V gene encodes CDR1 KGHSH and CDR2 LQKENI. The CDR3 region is CASSPPGSTPRSYEQYF. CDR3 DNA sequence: TGTGCCAGCTCACCACCTGGGTCAACCCCACGATCCTACGAGCAGTACTTC. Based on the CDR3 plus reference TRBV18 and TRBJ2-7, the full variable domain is NAGVMQNPRHLVRRRGQEARLRCSPMKGHSHVYWYRQLPEEGLKFMVYLQKENIIDESGMPKERFSAEFPKEGPSILRIQQVVRGDSAAYFCASSPPGSTPRSYEQYFGPGTRLTVT.

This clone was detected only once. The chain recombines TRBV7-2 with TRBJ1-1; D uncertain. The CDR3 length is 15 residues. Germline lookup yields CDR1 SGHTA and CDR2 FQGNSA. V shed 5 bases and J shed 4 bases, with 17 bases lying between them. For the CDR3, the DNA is TGTGCCAGCAGCCTAAAGTATCAAATTGGCACTGAAGCTTTCTTT. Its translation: CASSLKYQIGTEAFF.

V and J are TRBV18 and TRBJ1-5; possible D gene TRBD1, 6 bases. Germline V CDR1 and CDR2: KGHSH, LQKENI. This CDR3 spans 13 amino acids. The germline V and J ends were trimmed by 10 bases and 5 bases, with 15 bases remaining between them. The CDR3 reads CATARDIDQPQHF. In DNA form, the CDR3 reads TGTGCCACGGCCAGGGACATCGATCAGCCCCAGCATTTT.

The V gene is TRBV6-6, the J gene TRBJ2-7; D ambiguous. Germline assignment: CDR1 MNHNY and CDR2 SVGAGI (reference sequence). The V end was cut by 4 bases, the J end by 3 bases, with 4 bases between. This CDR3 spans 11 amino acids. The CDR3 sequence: CASSSLYEQYF. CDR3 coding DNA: TGTGCCAGCAGTTCTCTCTACGAGCAGTACTTC.

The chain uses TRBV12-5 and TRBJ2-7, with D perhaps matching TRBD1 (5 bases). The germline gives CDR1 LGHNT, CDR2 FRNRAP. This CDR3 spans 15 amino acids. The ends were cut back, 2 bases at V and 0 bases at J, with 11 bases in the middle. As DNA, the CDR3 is TGTGCTAGTGGTTTGCCAGGGATAATCTCCTACGAGCAGTACTTC. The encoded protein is CASGLPGIISYEQYF.

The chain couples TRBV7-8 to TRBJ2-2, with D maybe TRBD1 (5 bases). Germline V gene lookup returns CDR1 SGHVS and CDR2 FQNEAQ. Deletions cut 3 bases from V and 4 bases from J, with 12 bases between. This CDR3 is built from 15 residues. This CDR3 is CASSFGQGPTGELFF. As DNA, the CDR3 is TGTGCCAGCAGCTTCGGTCAGGGTCCCACCGGGGAGCTGTTTTTT. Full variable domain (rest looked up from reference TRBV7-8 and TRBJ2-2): GAGVSQSPRYKVAKRGQDVALRCDPISGHVSLFWYQQALGQGPEFLTYFQNEAQLDKSGLPSDRFFAERPEGSVSTLKIQRTQQEDSAVYLCASSFGQGPTGELFFGEGSRLTVL.

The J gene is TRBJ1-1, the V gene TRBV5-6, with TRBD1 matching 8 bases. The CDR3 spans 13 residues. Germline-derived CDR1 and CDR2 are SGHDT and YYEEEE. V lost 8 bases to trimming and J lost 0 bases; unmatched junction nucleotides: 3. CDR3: CASRTGLNTEAFF. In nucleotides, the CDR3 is TGTGCCAGTAGGACAGGGTTGAACACTGAAGCTTTCTTT.

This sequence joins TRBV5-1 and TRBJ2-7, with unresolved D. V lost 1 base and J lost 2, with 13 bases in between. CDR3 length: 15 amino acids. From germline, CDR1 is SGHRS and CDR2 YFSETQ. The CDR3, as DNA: TGCGCCAGCAGCTTGATGGCAGGTGGAACCTACGAGCAGTACTTC. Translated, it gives CASSLMAGGTYEQYF.

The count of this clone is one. The CDR3 loop is CASSRVRSYEQYF. The CDR3 nucleotides read TGTGCCAGCTCACGGGTCAGATCCTACGAGCAGTACTTC. This chain connects TRBV18 to TRBJ2-7; D not certain. This CDR3 has 13 amino acids. The ends were cut back, 4 bases at V and 1 base at J, with 8 bases in the middle. The germline CDR1 and CDR2 sequences are KGHSH and LQKENI.

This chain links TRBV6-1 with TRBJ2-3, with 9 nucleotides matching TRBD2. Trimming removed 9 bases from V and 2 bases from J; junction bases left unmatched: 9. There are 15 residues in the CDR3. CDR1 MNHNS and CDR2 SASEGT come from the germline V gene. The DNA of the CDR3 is TGTGCCAGTCGGGGGCGGGAGGGACACACAGATACGCAGTATTTT. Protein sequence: CASRGREGHTDTQYF.

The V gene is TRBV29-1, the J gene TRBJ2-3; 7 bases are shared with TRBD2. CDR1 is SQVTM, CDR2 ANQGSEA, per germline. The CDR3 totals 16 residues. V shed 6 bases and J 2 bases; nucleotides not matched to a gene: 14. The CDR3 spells CSVLQGGSRLTDTQYF. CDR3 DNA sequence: TGCAGCGTGCTTCAGGGCGGGAGCCGTCTCACAGATACGCAGTATTTT.